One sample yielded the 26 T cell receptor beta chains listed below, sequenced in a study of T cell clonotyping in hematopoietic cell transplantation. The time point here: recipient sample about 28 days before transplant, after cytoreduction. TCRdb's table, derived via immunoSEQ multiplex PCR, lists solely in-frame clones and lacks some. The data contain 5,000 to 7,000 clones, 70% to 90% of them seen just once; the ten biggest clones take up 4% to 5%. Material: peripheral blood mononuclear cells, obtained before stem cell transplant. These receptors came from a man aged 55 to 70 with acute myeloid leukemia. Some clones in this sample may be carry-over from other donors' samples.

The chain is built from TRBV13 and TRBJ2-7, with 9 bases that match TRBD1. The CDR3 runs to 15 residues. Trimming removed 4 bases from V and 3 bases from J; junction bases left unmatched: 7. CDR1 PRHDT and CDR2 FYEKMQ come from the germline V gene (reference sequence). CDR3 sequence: CASSWRQGVVYEQYF. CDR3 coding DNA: TGTGCCAGCAGCTGGCGACAGGGGGTCGTCTACGAGCAGTACTTC. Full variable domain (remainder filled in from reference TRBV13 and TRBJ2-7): AAGVIQSPRHLIKEKRETATLKCYPIPRHDTVYWYQQGPGQDPQFLISFYEKMQSDKGSIPDRFSAQQFSDYHSELNMSSLELGDSALYFCASSWRQGVVYEQYFGPGTRLTVT.

CDR3 sequence reads: CASSEWVTVNQETQYF. In DNA, the CDR3 is TGTGCCAGCAGTGAATGGGTTACTGTCAACCAAGAGACCCAGTACTTC. The chain employs TRBV25-1 and TRBJ2-5; D call uncertain. The V end lost 1 base, the J end lost 0 bases, and 12 bases lay between the germline ends. Germline V lookup: CDR1 MGHDK, CDR2 SYGVNS. CDR3 size: 16 residues. Full variable domain (rest looked up from reference TRBV25-1 and TRBJ2-5): EADIYQTPRYLVIGTGKKITLECSQTMGHDKMYWYQQDPGMELHLIHYSYGVNSTEKGDLSSESTVSRIRTEHFPLTLESARPSHTSQYLCASSEWVTVNQETQYFGPGTRLLVL.

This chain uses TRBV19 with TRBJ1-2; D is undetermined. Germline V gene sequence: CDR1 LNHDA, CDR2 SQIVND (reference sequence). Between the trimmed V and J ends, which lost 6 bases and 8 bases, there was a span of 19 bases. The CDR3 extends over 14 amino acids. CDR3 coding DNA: TGTGCCAGTAGGCCCGAGAGGGATCGGGAGGGCTACACCTTC. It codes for CASRPERDREGYTF.

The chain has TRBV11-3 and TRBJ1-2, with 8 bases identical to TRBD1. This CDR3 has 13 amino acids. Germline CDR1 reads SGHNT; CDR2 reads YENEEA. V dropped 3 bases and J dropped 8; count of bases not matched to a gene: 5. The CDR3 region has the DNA TGTGCCAGCAGCTTGGCAGGGGGCCGAGGCTACACCTTC. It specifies CASSLAGGRGYTF. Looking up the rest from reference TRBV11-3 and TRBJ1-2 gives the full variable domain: EAGVVQSPRYKIIEKKQPVAFWCNPISGHNTLYWYLQNLGQGPELLIRYENEEAVDDSQLPKDRFSAERLKGVDSTLKIQPAELGDSAVYLCASSLAGGRGYTFGSGTRLTVV.

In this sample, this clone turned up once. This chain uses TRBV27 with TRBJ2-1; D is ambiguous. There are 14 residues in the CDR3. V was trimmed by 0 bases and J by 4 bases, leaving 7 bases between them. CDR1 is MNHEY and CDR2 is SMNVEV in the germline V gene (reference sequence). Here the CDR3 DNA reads TGTGCCAGCAGTTTATCCGGACCATACAATGAGCAGTTCTTC. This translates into CASSLSGPYNEQFF.

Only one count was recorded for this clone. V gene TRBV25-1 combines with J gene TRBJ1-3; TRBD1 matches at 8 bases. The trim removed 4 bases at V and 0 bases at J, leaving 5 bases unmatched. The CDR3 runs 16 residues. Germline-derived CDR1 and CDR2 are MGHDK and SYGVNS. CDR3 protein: CASSGDRSFSGNTIYF. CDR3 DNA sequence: TGTGCCAGCAGTGGGGACAGGTCCTTCTCTGGAAACACCATATATTTT.

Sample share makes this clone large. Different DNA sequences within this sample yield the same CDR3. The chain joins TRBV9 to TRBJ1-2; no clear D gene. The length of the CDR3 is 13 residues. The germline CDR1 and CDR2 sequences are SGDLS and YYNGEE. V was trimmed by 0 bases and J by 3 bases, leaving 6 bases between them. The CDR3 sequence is CASSVGGDYGYTF. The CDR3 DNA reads TGTGCCAGCAGCGTAGGCGGGGACTATGGCTACACCTTC. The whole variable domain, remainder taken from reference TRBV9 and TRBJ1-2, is DSGVTQTPKHLITATGQRVTLRCSPRSGDLSVYWYQQSLDQGLQFLIQYYNGEERAKGNILERFSAQQFPDLHSELNLSSLELGDSALYFCASSVGGDYGYTFGSGTRLTVV.

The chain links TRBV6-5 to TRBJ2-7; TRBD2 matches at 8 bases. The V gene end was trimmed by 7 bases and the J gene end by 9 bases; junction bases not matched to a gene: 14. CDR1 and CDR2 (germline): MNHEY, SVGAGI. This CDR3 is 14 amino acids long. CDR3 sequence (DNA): TGTGCCAGCATCGGGGGGGGACTCTCCTTACGGCAGTACTTC. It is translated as CASIGGGLSLRQYF.

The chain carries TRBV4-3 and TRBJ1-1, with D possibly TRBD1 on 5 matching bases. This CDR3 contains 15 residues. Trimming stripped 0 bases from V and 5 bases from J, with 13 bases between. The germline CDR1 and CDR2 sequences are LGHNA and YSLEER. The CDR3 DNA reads TGCGCCAGCAGCCAAGATTTCAACCCAGGGACTGAAGCTTTCTTT. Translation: CASSQDFNPGTEAFF.

CDR3 in DNA: TGTGCCTGGAGTGTACAGGGAAAGCGCACTGAAGCTTTCTTT. It translates to CAWSVQGKRTEAFF. The V gene is TRBV30, the J gene TRBJ1-1, with a weak D call TRBD1 (6 bases). V was shortened by 0 bases and J by 4 bases, with 12 bases between the two germline ends. The germline V gene encodes CDR1 GTSNPN and CDR2 SVGIG (reference sequence). The CDR3 is 14 residues long.

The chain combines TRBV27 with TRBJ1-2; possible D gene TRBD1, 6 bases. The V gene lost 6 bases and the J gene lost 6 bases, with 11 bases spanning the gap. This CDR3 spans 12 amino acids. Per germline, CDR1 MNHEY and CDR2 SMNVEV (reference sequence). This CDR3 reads CASRSGADGYTF. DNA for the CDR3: TGTGCCAGCAGATCGGGGGCGGATGGCTACACCTTC.

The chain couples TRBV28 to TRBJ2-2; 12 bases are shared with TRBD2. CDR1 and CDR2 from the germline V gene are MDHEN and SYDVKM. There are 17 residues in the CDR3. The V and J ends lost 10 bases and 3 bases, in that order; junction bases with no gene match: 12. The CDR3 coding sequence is TGTGCCATCGATACGACTAGCGGGAGTCCGTACACCGGGGAGCTGTTTTTT. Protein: CAIDTTSGSPYTGELFF.

CDR3: CASSFGLAGVETQYF. Written as DNA, the CDR3 is TGTGCCAGCAGCTTCGGTCTAGCGGGAGTAGAGACCCAGTACTTC. The J gene is TRBJ2-5, the V gene TRBV5-8, with 10 bases identical to TRBD2. Trimming at V came to 2 bases and at J to 4 bases, leaving 5 bases not matched to a gene. CDR1 SGHTS and CDR2 YDEGEE come from the germline V gene. CDR3 length equals 15 residues.

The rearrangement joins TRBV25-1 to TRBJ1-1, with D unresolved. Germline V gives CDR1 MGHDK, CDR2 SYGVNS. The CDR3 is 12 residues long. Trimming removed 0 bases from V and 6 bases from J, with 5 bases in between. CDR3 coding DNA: TGTGCCAGCAGTGAATACGGATCTGAAGCTTTCTTT. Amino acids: CASSEYGSEAFF.

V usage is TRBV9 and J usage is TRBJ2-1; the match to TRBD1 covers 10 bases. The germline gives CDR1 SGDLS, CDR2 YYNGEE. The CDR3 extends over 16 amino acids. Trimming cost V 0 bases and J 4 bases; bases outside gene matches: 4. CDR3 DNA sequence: TGTGCCAGCAGCGTAGTCGGGACAGGGGCTTACAATGAGCAGTTCTTC. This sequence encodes CASSVVGTGAYNEQFF.

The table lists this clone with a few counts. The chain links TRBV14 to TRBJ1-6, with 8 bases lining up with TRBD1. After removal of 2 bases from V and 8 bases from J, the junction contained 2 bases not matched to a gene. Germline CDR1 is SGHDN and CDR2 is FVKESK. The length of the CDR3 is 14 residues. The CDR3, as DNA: TGTGCCAGCAGCCAAAGACAGGGGTATTCACCCCTCCACTTT. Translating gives CASSQRQGYSPLHF.

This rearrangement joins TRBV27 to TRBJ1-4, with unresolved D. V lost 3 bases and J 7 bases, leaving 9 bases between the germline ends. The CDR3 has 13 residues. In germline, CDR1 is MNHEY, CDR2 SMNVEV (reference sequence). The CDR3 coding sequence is TGTGCCAGCAGTTTGTGGAGAGGTGAAAAACTGTTTTTT. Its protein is CASSLWRGEKLFF.

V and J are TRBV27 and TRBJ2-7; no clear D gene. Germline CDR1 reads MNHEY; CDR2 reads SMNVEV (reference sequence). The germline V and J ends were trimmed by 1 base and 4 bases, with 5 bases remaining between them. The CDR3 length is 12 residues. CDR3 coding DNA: TGTGCCAGCAGTTTATGGGGATACGAGCAGTACTTC. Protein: CASSLWGYEQYF.

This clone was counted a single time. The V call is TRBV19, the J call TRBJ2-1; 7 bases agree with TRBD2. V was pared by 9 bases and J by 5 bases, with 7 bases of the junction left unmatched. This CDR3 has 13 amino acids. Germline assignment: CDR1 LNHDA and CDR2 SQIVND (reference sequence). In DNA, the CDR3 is TGTGCCAGCAAACGGGACTATGACAATGAGCAGTTCTTC. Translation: CASKRDYDNEQFF.

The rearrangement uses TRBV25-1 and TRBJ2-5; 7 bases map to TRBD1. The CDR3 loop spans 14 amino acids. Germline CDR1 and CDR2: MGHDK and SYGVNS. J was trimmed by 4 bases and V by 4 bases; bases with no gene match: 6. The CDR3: CASSALQGRETQYF. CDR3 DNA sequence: TGTGCCAGCAGTGCCCTACAGGGGCGAGAGACCCAGTACTTC.

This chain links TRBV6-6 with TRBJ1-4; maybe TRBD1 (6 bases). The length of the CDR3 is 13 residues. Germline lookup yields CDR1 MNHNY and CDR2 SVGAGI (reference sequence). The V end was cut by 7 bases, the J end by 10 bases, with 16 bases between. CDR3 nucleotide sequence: TGTGCCAGCATTCCGACCGGGGGCGGAAAACTGTTTTTT. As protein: CASIPTGGGKLFF.

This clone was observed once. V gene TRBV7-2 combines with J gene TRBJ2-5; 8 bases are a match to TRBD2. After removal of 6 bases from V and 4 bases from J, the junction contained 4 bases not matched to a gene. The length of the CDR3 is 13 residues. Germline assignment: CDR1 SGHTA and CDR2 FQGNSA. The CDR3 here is CASSRREGETQYF. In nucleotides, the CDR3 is TGTGCCAGCAGTAGACGGGAGGGAGAGACCCAGTACTTC.

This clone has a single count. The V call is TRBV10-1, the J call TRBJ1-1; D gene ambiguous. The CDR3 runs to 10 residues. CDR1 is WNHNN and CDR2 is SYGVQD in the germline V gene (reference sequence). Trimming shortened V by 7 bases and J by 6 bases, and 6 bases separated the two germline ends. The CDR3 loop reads CASNFSEAFF. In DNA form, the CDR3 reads TGCGCCAGCAACTTTTCTGAAGCTTTCTTT.

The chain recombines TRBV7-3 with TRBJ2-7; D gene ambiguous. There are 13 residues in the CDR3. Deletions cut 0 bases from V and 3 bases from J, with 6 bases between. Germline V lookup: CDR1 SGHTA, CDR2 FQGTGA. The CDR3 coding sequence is TGTGCCAGCAGCTTAACGTCCAACTACGAGCAGTACTTC. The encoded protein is CASSLTSNYEQYF.

CDR3 nucleotides: TGTGCCAGCAGCCCCGGGACAGTTTCTGGAAACACCATATATTTT. It codes for CASSPGTVSGNTIYF. The chain has TRBV9 and TRBJ1-3, with 7 bases identical to TRBD1. This CDR3 spans 15 amino acids. After removal of 4 bases from V and 1 base from J, the junction contained 5 bases not matched to a gene. Germline values: CDR1 SGDLS, CDR2 YYNGEE.

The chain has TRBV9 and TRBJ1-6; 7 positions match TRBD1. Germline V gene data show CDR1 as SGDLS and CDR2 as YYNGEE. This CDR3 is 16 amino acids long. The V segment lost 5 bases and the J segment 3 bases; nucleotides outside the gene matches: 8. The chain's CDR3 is CASSETPGGYNSPLHF. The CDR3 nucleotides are TGTGCCAGCAGTGAGACCCCAGGGGGCTATAATTCACCCCTCCACTTT.